The 9 T cell receptor beta chains reported below all come from one sample, sequenced in a study of blood T cell repertoires in COVID-19. Sequenced by immunoSEQ multiplex PCR; TCRdb stores in-frame clones only, minus some. Seen here are tens of thousands of clones, about nine tenths observed once, and the top ten hold roughly 13%. Input material: peripheral blood. These receptors came from a human donor in a cohort sampled during active COVID-19. The donor label of this sample is uncertain.

The V call is TRBV6-5, the J call TRBJ2-7; D possibly corresponds to TRBD1 (5 bases). Germline V CDR1 and CDR2: MNHEY, SVGAGI. CDR3 length: 16 residues. Trimming left V 0 bases short and J 3 bases short, with 15 bases between. CDR3 loop: CASSYSRRKGVYEQYF. In DNA, the CDR3 is TGTGCCAGCAGTTACTCGAGAAGAAAAGGGGTCTACGAGCAGTACTTC.

This sequence joins TRBV12-3 or TRBV12-4 and TRBJ2-3; TRBD2 might be the D (5 bases). The length of the CDR3 is 13 residues. The V and J ends lost 7 bases and 1 base respectively, with 9 bases between them. For the CDR3, the DNA is TGTGCCAGCACTGGACTCCGCACAGATACGCAGTATTTT. Translation gives CASTGLRTDTQYF.

This rearrangement joins TRBV5-6 to TRBJ2-7; D not resolved. The CDR3 length is 11 residues. The germline V gene encodes CDR1 SGHDT and CDR2 YYEEEE. Trimming shortened V by 4 bases and J by 3 bases, and 5 bases separated the two germline ends. CDR3 sequence (DNA): TGTGCCAGCAGCGTCAACTACGAGCAGTACTTC. It translates to CASSVNYEQYF.

This chain uses TRBV9 with TRBJ2-1; D not certain. The germline gives CDR1 SGDLS, CDR2 YYNGEE. This CDR3 contains 16 residues. Trimming shortened V by 0 bases and J by 0 bases, and 10 bases separated the two germline ends. Here the CDR3 DNA reads TGTGCCAGCAGCGTAGGAGGTTTCAACTCCTACAATGAGCAGTTCTTC. Translating gives CASSVGGFNSYNEQFF.

The genes are TRBV15 and TRBJ1-2; no clear D. The CDR3 length is 15 residues. CDR1 LNHNV and CDR2 YYDKDF come from the germline V gene (reference sequence). V was shortened by 0 bases and J by 8 bases, with 16 bases between the two germline ends. CDR3 sequence (DNA): TGTGCCACCAGCAGAGATTTTAAGACGGTGGAGGGCTACACCTTC. It specifies CATSRDFKTVEGYTF.

V gene TRBV28 combines with J gene TRBJ1-5; 9 nucleotides align to TRBD1. With V trimmed by 1 base and J by 6 bases, 7 bases remained unmatched. There are 16 residues in the CDR3. Germline V gene lookup returns CDR1 MDHEN and CDR2 SYDVKM. The CDR3 sequence: CASSLLTGGAGQPQHF. The CDR3 DNA sequence: TGTGCCAGCAGTTTATTAACAGGGGGCGCGGGTCAGCCCCAGCATTTT.

CDR3 protein: CSGWTSGGYEQFF. The CDR3 nucleotides are TGCAGCGGCTGGACTAGCGGGGGTTATGAGCAGTTCTTC. J is TRBJ2-1 and V is TRBV29-1, with 13 nucleotides matching TRBD2. There are 13 residues in the CDR3. V lost 7 bases and J lost 8; bases outside the gene matches: 5. Per germline, CDR1 SQVTM and CDR2 ANQGSEA.

This clone was recorded a few times. V gene TRBV28 combines with J gene TRBJ1-5; 9 bases agree with TRBD1. Germline V gene lookup returns CDR1 MDHEN and CDR2 SYDVKM. J gave up 5 bases and V 5 bases, and 10 bases lay outside the gene matches. The CDR3 runs to 16 residues. CDR3 nucleotide sequence: TGTGCCAGCAGTCACGCCTACAGGGGGCTTCATCAGCCCCAGCATTTT. Its translation is CASSHAYRGLHQPQHF.

This clone was detected only once. V and J are TRBV5-6 and TRBJ2-5; D might be TRBD1 (6 bases). There are 13 residues in the CDR3. Germline CDR1 SGHDT, CDR2 YYEEEE. With 0 bases removed from V and 5 bases from J, the gap between germline ends came to 8 bases. The CDR3: CASSLGGGETQYF. DNA for the CDR3: TGTGCCAGCAGCTTGGGAGGGGGTGAGACCCAGTACTTC.